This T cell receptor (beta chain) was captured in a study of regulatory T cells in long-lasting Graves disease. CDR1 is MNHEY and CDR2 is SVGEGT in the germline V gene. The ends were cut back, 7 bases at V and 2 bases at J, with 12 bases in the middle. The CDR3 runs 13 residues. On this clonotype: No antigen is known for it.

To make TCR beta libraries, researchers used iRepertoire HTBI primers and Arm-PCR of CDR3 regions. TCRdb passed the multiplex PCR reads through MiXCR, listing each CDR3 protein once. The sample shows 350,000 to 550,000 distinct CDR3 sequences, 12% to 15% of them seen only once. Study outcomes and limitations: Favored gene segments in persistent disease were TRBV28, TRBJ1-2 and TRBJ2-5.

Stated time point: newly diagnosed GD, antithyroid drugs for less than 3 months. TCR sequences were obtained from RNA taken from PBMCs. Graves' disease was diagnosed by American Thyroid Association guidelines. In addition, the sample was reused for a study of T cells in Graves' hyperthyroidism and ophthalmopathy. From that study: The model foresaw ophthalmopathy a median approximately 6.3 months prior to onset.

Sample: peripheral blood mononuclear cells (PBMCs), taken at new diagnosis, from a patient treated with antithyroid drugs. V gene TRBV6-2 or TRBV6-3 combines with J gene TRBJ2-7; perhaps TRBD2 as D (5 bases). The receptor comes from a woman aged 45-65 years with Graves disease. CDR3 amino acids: CASTSDGAYEQYF. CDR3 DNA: TGTGCCAGCACTTCCGACGGGGCCTACGAGCAGTACTTC.